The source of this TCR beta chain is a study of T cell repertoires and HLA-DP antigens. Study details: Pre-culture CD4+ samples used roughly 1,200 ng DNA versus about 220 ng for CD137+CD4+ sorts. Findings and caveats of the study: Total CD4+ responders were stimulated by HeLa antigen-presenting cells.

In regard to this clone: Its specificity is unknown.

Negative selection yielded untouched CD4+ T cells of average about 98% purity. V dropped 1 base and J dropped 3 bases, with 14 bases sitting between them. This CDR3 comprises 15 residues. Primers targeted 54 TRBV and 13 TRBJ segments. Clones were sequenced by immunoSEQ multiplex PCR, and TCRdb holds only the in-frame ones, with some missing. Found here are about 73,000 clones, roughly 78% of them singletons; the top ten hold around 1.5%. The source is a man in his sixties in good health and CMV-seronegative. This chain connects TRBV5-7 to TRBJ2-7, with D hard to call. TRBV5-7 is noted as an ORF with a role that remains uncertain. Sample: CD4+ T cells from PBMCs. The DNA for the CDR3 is TGTGCCAGCAGCTTGTACTACTATGGGCTCTACGAGCAGTACGTC. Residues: CASSLYYYGLYEQYV.